The rows below give T cell receptor beta chains drawn from one sample of a study of early T cells in non-severe SARS-CoV-2 infection. TCRdb reprocessed the 5' RACE reads with MiXCR, giving one entry per CDR3 protein. Here the sample spans some 97,000 distinct CDR3 sequences, about 10% being singletons. The sequences come from whole blood, collected at baseline. These receptors were taken from an adult who was a healthcare worker with PCR-confirmed SARS-CoV-2 infection or an uninfected control (not recorded which). Both conserved end residues are part of each CDR3. D genes are given only for firm matches. Rows may omit the clone size; those that give it use once, few, many or a size class.

abundance: many; v_gene: TRBV29-1; j_gene: TRBJ1-2; d_gene: TRBD1; CDR3aa: CSVRDSKDGYTF; CDR3nt: TGCAGCGTCCGGGACAGCAAGGATGGCTACACCTTC
abundance: NA; v_gene: TRBV20-1; j_gene: TRBJ1-6; d_gene: NA; CDR3aa: CSALDPGVNSPLHF; CDR3nt: TGCAGTGCCCTAGACCCCGGGGTGAATTCACCCCTCCACTTT
abundance: NA; v_gene: TRBV11-2; j_gene: TRBJ2-7; d_gene: TRBD1; CDR3aa: CASSPINRQGVYEQYF; CDR3nt: TGTGCCAGCAGCCCAATTAATAGACAGGGGGTCTACGAGCAGTACTTC
abundance: many; v_gene: TRBV3-1; j_gene: TRBJ2-3; d_gene: TRBD2; CDR3aa: CASSPRLAARTDTQYF; CDR3nt: TGTGCCAGCAGCCCAAGACTAGCCGCCCGCACAGATACGCAGTATTTT
abundance: NA; v_gene: TRBV20-1; j_gene: TRBJ2-1; d_gene: TRBD1; CDR3aa: CSAPGTGAYNEQFF; CDR3nt: TGCAGTGCCCCTGGGACAGGTGCCTACAATGAGCAGTTCTTC
abundance: few; v_gene: TRBV5-1; j_gene: TRBJ2-1; d_gene: NA; CDR3aa: CASSSQGDSYNEQFF; CDR3nt: TGCGCCAGCAGCTCACAGGGAGATTCCTACAATGAGCAGTTCTTC
abundance: few; v_gene: TRBV29-1; j_gene: TRBJ1-5; d_gene: NA; CDR3aa: CSVGTRQPQHF; CDR3nt: TGCAGCGTTGGGACCCGGCAGCCCCAGCATTTT
abundance: many; v_gene: TRBV7-9; j_gene: TRBJ2-1; d_gene: TRBD1; CDR3aa: CAYLAGGVEQFF; CDR3nt: TGTGCCTACCTAGCAGGGGGCGTTGAGCAGTTCTTC
abundance: NA; v_gene: TRBV4-1; j_gene: TRBJ2-7; d_gene: NA; CDR3aa: CASRGTLSHEQYF; CDR3nt: TGCGCCAGCCGGGGGACACTCTCCCACGAGCAGTACTTC
abundance: many; v_gene: TRBV11-2; j_gene: TRBJ2-4; d_gene: NA; CDR3aa: CASSTELAPEENIQYF; CDR3nt: TGTGCCAGCAGCACCGAACTAGCCCCTGAAGAAAACATTCAGTACTTC
abundance: few; v_gene: TRBV5-4; j_gene: TRBJ2-1; d_gene: TRBD2; CDR3aa: CASSSTSGSRVEQFF; CDR3nt: TGTGCCAGCAGCTCTACTAGCGGGAGTCGAGTTGAGCAGTTCTTC
abundance: NA; v_gene: TRBV9; j_gene: TRBJ1-6; d_gene: TRBD1; CDR3aa: CASSVRTGPNSPLHF; CDR3nt: TGTGCCAGCAGCGTTAGGACAGGCCCTAATTCACCCCTCCACTTT
abundance: few; v_gene: TRBV6-5; j_gene: TRBJ2-3; d_gene: NA; CDR3aa: CASSGSGPTDTQYF; CDR3nt: TGTGCCAGCAGTGGGAGCGGGCCCACAGATACGCAGTATTTT
abundance: few; v_gene: TRBV4-2; j_gene: TRBJ2-3; d_gene: TRBD2; CDR3aa: CASSHGGRAGGQDTQYF; CDR3nt: TGTGCCAGCAGCCACGGAGGCCGAGCGGGAGGGCAAGATACGCAGTATTTT
abundance: few; v_gene: TRBV29-1; j_gene: TRBJ2-5; d_gene: NA; CDR3aa: CSVAQEYQETQYF; CDR3nt: TGCAGCGTTGCCCAGGAATACCAAGAGACCCAGTACTTC
abundance: NA; v_gene: TRBV4-1; j_gene: TRBJ1-2; d_gene: TRBD1; CDR3aa: CASSHGTGNYGYTF; CDR3nt: TGCGCCAGCAGCCACGGGACAGGGAACTATGGCTACACCTTC
abundance: NA; v_gene: TRBV7-2; j_gene: TRBJ2-2; d_gene: NA; CDR3aa: CASKDTLVPGELFF; CDR3nt: TGTGCCAGCAAGGATACCCTAGTTCCCGGGGAGCTGTTTTTT
abundance: NA; v_gene: TRBV11-1; j_gene: TRBJ1-1; d_gene: NA; CDR3aa: CASSPGDYRTEAFF; CDR3nt: TGTGCCAGCAGCCCCGGGGACTACCGCACTGAAGCTTTCTTT
abundance: few; v_gene: TRBV7-8; j_gene: TRBJ1-1; d_gene: TRBD1; CDR3aa: CASSFGTVNTEAFF; CDR3nt: TGTGCCAGCAGCTTCGGGACAGTGAACACTGAAGCTTTCTTT
abundance: many; v_gene: TRBV29-1; j_gene: TRBJ2-7; d_gene: NA; CDR3aa: CSVDLGYEQYF; CDR3nt: TGCAGCGTTGATCTTGGCTACGAGCAGTACTTC
abundance: few; v_gene: TRBV6-1; j_gene: TRBJ2-7; d_gene: TRBD1; CDR3aa: CASSEFPGQGVYEQYF; CDR3nt: TGTGCCAGCAGTGAATTCCCCGGACAGGGGGTCTACGAGCAGTACTTC
abundance: few; v_gene: TRBV7-2; j_gene: TRBJ1-1; d_gene: NA; CDR3aa: CASSLLRDYEAFF; CDR3nt: TGTGCCAGCAGCCTACTCCGGGACTATGAAGCTTTCTTT
abundance: few; v_gene: TRBV7-2; j_gene: TRBJ2-5; d_gene: NA; CDR3aa: CASSPQKGRQETQYF; CDR3nt: TGTGCCAGCAGCCCTCAAAAGGGTCGCCAAGAGACCCAGTACTTC
abundance: many; v_gene: TRBV5-1; j_gene: TRBJ1-1; d_gene: TRBD1; CDR3aa: CASSSQGVRTEAFF; CDR3nt: TGCGCCAGCAGCTCGCAGGGGGTAAGAACTGAAGCTTTCTTT
abundance: NA; v_gene: TRBV20-1; j_gene: TRBJ2-2; d_gene: NA; CDR3aa: CSAPGHYANTGELFF; CDR3nt: TGCAGTGCCCCGGGACATTACGCGAACACCGGGGAGCTGTTTTTT
abundance: NA; v_gene: TRBV5-4; j_gene: TRBJ2-3; d_gene: TRBD2; CDR3aa: CASNKAGPTDTQYF; CDR3nt: TGTGCCAGCAACAAAGCGGGACCCACAGATACGCAGTATTTT
abundance: NA; v_gene: TRBV7-9; j_gene: TRBJ2-1; d_gene: TRBD1; CDR3aa: CASSFLTGEFFGLDSYNEQFF; CDR3nt: TGTGCCAGCAGCTTCTTGACAGGGGAGTTTTTCGGGCTCGACTCCTACAATGAGCAGTTCTTC
abundance: NA; v_gene: TRBV11-1; j_gene: TRBJ2-1; d_gene: NA; CDR3aa: CASSYPGLGSYNEQFF; CDR3nt: TGTGCCAGCAGTTACCCGGGACTCGGCTCCTACAATGAGCAGTTCTTC
abundance: many; v_gene: TRBV25-1; j_gene: TRBJ2-3; d_gene: TRBD1; CDR3aa: CASSEYKIRQGADTQYF; CDR3nt: TGTGCCAGCAGTGAATATAAGATTAGGCAGGGGGCAGATACGCAGTATTTT
abundance: many; v_gene: TRBV10-3; j_gene: TRBJ2-3; d_gene: TRBD2; CDR3aa: CAISEGLAGGITDTQYF; CDR3nt: TGTGCCATCAGTGAGGGGTTAGCGGGGGGGATCACAGATACGCAGTATTTT
abundance: NA; v_gene: TRBV2; j_gene: TRBJ2-3; d_gene: NA; CDR3aa: CASSGVLGTDTQYF; CDR3nt: TGTGCCAGCAGTGGGGTCTTGGGCACAGATACGCAGTATTTT
abundance: NA; v_gene: TRBV28; j_gene: TRBJ2-3; d_gene: TRBD1; CDR3aa: CASSSPTGRMDTQYF; CDR3nt: TGTGCCAGCAGTTCTCCGACAGGGAGAATGGATACGCAGTATTTT
abundance: few; v_gene: TRBV6-2/TRBV6-3; j_gene: TRBJ2-5; d_gene: TRBD2; CDR3aa: CASSAGTSVSQYF; CDR3nt: TGTGCCAGCAGCGCAGGGACTAGCGTATCCCAGTACTTC
abundance: few; v_gene: TRBV27; j_gene: TRBJ2-3; d_gene: NA; CDR3aa: CASSFHAAGRDTQYF; CDR3nt: TGTGCCAGCAGTTTCCACGCGGCCGGGCGAGATACGCAGTATTTT
abundance: NA; v_gene: TRBV5-4; j_gene: TRBJ1-2; d_gene: NA; CDR3aa: CASSIAGTNYGYTF; CDR3nt: TGTGCCAGCAGCATCGCGGGGACTAACTATGGCTACACCTTC
abundance: many; v_gene: TRBV7-3; j_gene: TRBJ2-1; d_gene: NA; CDR3aa: CASSLTRIANEQFF; CDR3nt: TGTGCCAGCAGCTTAACGAGGATCGCTAATGAGCAGTTCTTC
abundance: NA; v_gene: TRBV4-1; j_gene: TRBJ2-3; d_gene: NA; CDR3aa: CASSQASPNTDTQYF; CDR3nt: TGCGCCAGCAGCCAAGCTAGCCCCAACACAGATACGCAGTATTTT
abundance: many; v_gene: TRBV6-4; j_gene: TRBJ2-3; d_gene: TRBD2; CDR3aa: CASSELAGATDTQYF; CDR3nt: TGTGCCAGCAGTGAACTAGCGGGAGCCACAGATACGCAGTATTTT
abundance: NA; v_gene: TRBV28; j_gene: TRBJ2-7; d_gene: TRBD2; CDR3aa: CASRPSLADYEQYF; CDR3nt: TGTGCCAGCAGACCGTCACTAGCGGACTACGAGCAGTACTTC
abundance: once; v_gene: TRBV19; j_gene: TRBJ2-3; d_gene: NA; CDR3aa: CASSMSSTDTQYF; CDR3nt: TGTGCCAGTAGTATGTCCAGCACAGATACGCAGTATTTT
abundance: NA; v_gene: TRBV20-1; j_gene: TRBJ1-5; d_gene: NA; CDR3aa: CSASRTNQPQHF; CDR3nt: TGCAGTGCTAGCAGGACAAATCAGCCCCAGCATTTT
abundance: NA; v_gene: TRBV7-3; j_gene: TRBJ2-3; d_gene: NA; CDR3aa: CASSLTAASGTDTQYF; CDR3nt: TGTGCCAGCAGCTTAACGGCGGCTAGCGGCACAGATACGCAGTATTTT
abundance: few; v_gene: TRBV7-2; j_gene: TRBJ2-1; d_gene: NA; CDR3aa: CASSLAIGNEQFF; CDR3nt: TGTGCCAGCAGCTTAGCGATTGGCAATGAGCAGTTCTTC
abundance: many; v_gene: TRBV12-3/TRBV12-4; j_gene: TRBJ2-7; d_gene: NA; CDR3aa: CASSQIPPQQYF; CDR3nt: TGTGCCAGCAGCCAAATACCACCGCAGCAGTACTTC
abundance: many; v_gene: TRBV5-1; j_gene: TRBJ1-1; d_gene: NA; CDR3aa: CASSQTGTEAFF; CDR3nt: TGCGCCAGCAGCCAAACTGGGACAGAAGCTTTCTTT
abundance: many; v_gene: TRBV9; j_gene: TRBJ1-6; d_gene: NA; CDR3aa: CASSPHRSGTPLHF; CDR3nt: TGTGCCAGCAGCCCCCACCGATCGGGAACACCCCTCCACTTT
abundance: NA; v_gene: TRBV29-1; j_gene: TRBJ2-1; d_gene: TRBD1; CDR3aa: CSVDRGHENEQFF; CDR3nt: TGCAGCGTTGACAGGGGGCATGAGAATGAGCAGTTCTTC
abundance: NA; v_gene: TRBV2; j_gene: TRBJ2-1; d_gene: TRBD2; CDR3aa: CASSVTLADYNEQFF; CDR3nt: TGTGCCAGCAGTGTCACACTAGCGGACTACAATGAGCAGTTCTTC